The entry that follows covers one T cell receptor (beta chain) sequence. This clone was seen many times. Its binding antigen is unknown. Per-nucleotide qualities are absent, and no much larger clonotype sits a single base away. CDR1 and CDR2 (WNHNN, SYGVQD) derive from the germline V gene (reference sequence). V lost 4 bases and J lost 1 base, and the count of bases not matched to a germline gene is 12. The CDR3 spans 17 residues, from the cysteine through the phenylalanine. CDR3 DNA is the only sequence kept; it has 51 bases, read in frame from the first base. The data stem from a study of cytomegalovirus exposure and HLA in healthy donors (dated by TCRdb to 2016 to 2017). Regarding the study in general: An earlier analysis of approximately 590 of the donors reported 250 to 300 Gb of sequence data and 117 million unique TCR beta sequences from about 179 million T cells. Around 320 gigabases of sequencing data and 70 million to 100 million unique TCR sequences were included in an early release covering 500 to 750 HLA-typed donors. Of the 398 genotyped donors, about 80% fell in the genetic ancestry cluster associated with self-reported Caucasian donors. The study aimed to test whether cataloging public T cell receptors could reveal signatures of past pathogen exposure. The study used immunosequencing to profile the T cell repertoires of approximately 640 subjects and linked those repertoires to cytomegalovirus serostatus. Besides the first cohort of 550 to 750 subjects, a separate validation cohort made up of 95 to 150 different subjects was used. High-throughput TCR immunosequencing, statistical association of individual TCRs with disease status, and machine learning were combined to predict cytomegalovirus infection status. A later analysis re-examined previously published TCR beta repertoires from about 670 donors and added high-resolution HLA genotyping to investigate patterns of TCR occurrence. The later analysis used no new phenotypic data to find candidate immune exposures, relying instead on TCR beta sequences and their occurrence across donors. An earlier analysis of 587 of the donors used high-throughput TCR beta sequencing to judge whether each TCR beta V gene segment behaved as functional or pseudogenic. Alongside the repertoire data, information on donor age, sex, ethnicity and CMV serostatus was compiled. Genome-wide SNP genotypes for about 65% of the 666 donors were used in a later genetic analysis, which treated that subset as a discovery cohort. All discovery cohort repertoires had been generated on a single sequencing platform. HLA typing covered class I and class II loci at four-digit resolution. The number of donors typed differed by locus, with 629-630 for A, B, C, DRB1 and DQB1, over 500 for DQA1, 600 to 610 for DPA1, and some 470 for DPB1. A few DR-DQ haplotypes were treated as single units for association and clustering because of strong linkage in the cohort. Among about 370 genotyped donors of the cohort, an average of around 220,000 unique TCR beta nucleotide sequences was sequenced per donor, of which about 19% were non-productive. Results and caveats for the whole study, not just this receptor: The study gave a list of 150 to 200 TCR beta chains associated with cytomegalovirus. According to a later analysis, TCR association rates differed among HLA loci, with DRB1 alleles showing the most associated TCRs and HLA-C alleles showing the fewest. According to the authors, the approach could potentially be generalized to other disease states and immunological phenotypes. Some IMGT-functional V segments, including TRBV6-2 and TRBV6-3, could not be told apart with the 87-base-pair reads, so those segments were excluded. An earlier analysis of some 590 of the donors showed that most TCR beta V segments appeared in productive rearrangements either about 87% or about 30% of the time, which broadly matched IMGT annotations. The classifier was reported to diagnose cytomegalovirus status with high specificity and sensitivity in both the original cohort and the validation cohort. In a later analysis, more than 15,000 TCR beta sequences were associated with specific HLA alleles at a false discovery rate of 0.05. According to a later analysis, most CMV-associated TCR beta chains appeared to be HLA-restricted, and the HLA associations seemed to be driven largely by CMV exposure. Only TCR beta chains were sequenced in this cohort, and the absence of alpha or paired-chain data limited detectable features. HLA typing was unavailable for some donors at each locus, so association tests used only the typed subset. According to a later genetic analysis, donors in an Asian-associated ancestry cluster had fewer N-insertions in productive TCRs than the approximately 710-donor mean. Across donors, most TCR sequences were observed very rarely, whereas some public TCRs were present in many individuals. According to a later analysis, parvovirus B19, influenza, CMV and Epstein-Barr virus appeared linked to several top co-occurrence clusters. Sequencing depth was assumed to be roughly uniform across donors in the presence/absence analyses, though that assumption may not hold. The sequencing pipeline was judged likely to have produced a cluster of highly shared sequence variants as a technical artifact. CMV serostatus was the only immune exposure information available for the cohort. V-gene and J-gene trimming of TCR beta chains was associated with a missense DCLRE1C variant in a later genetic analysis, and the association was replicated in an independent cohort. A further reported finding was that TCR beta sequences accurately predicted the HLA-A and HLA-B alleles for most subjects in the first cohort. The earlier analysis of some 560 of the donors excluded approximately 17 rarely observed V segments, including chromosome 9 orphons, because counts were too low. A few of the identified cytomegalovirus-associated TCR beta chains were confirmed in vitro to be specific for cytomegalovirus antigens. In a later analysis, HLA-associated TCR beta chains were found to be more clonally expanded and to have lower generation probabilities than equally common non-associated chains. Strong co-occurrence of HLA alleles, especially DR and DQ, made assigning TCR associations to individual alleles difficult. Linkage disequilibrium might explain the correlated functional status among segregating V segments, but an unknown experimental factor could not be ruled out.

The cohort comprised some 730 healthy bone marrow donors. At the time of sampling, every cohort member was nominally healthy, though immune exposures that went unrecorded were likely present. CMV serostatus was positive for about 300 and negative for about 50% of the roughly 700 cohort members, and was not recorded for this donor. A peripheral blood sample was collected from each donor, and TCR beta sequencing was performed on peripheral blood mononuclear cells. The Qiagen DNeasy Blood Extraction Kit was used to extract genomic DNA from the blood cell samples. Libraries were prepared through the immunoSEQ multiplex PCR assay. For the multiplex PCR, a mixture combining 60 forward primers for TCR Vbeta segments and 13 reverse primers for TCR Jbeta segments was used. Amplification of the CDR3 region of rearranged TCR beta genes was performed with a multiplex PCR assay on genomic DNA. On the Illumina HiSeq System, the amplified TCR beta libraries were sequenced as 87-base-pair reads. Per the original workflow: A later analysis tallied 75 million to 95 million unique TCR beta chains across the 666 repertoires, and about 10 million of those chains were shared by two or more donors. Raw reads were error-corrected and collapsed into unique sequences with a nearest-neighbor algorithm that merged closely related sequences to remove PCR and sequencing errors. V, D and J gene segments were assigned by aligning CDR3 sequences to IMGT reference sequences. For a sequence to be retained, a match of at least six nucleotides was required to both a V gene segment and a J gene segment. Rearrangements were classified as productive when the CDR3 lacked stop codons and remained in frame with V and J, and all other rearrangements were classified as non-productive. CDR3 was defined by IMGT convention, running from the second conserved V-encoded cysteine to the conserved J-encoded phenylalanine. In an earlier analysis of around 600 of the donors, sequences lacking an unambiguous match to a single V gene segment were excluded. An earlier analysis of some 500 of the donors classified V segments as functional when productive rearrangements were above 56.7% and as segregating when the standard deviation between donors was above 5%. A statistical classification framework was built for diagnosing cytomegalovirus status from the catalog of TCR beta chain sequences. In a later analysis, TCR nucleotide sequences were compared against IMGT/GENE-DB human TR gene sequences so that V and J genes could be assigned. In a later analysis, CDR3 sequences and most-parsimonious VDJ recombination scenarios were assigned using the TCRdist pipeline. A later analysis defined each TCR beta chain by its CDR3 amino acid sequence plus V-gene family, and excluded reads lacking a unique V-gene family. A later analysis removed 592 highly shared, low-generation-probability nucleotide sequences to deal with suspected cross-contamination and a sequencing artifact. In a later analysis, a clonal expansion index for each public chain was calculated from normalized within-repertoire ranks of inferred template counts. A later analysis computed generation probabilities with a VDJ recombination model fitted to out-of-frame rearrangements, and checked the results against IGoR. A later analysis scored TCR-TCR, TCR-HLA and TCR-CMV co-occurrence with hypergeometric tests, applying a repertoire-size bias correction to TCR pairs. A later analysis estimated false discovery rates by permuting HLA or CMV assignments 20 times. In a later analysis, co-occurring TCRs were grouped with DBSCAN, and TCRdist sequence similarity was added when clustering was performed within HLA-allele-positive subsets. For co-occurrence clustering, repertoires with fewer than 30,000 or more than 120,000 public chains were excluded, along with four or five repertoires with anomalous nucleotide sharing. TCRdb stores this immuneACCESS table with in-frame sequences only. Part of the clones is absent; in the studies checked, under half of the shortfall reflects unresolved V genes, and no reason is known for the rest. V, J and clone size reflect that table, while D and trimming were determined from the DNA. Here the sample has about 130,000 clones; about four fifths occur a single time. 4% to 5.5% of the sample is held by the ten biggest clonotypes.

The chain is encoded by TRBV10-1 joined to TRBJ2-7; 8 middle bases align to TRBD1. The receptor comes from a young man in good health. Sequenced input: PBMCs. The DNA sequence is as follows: TGCGCCAGCAGTGCCAGGGGGCGGCACTTCAAATCCTACGAGCAGTACTTC. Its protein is CASSARGRHFKSYEQYF.